This T cell receptor beta chain was obtained from a study of beta chain features in type 1 diabetes. Overall study: Healthy donors and patients had similar age, gender and cell yields.

Overall study findings and caveats: Within patients, naive, central memory and Treg TCRB repertoires seemed more similar than within healthy donors.

A word on this clone: Its antigen is as yet unknown.

Sequencing targeted expressed TCRB transcripts, as all isolated RNA had been reverse transcribed. Naive, central memory and regulatory T cell samples averaged about 3.5 million reads. The method was immunoSEQ multiplex PCR; TCRdb's version includes in-frame clones alone and lacks a portion of them. Of about 220,000 clones listed, 11% are singletons. Sequencing was carried out using central memory CD4+ T cells from blood. The receptor was isolated from a man between 18 and 29 years old in good health.

The CDR3 here is CAWSHGQTKEAFF. Written as DNA, the CDR3 is TGTGCCTGGAGTCATGGACAGACCAAGGAAGCTTTCTTT. The chain joins TRBV30 to TRBJ1-1, with D possibly matching TRBD1 (6 bases). V was clipped by 2 bases and J by 8 bases, with 15 bases between them. This CDR3 spans 13 amino acids. Germline-derived CDR1 and CDR2 are GTSNPN and SVGIG (reference sequence).